This passage covers 20 T cell receptor beta chains from one sample sequenced in a study of T cell changes during pregnancy in multiple sclerosis (dated by TCRdb to the late 2010s). Library preparation used the immunoSEQ multiplex PCR assay. Entries here come from immuneACCESS through TCRdb and include only in-frame sequences with V and J called. Some clones fail to appear in such tables; in the studies checked, an unresolved V gene covers under half of the shortfall, and the cause of the remainder is unknown. This sample holds 89,000 or so clones; over 80% were observed only once. The ten largest clonotypes hold roughly 3.5% of the sample. The specimen was PBMCs, collected in the first trimester of pregnancy. Every receptor here comes from a female donor in good health, serving as a control in a pregnancy study. Some clones in this sample may be carry-over from other donors' samples.

As to this clone: Germline and junction disagree at one end, which may indicate a read error. The chain is built from TRBV27 and TRBJ1-2, with D hard to call. The CDR3 has 14 amino acids. Germline V gene data show CDR1 as MNHEY and CDR2 as SMNVEV (reference sequence). For the CDR3, the DNA is TGTGCCAGCAGTTTAGCAGGTGGAAACTGTGGCTACACCTTC. Translated: CASSLAGGNCGYTF.

The rearrangement uses TRBV19 and TRBJ1-6; 9 positions match TRBD1. The CDR3 covers 14 residues. Germline trimming cut 4 bases from V and 8 bases from J; bases unmatched to any gene: 3. Germline CDR1 reads LNHDA; CDR2 reads SQIVND (reference sequence). CDR3 region: CASSKTGGDSPLHF. CDR3 coding DNA: TGTGCCAGTAGTAAGACAGGGGGGGATTCACCCCTCCACTTT.

This chain joins TRBV18 and TRBJ2-5; D might be TRBD1 (6 bases). V was trimmed by 0 bases and J by 3 bases, leaving 8 bases between them. The germline V gene encodes CDR1 KGHSH and CDR2 LQKENI. The CDR3 consists of 14 residues. CDR3 amino acids: CASSPPRQEETQYF. Written as DNA, the CDR3 is TGTGCCAGCTCACCACCCCGACAGGAAGAGACCCAGTACTTC.

V is TRBV7-9 and J is TRBJ2-7; TRBD2 is a possible D gene (7 bases). Germline assignment: CDR1 SEHNR and CDR2 FQNEAQ (reference sequence). CDR3 length: 14 residues. V lost 5 bases and J lost 6, with 17 bases in between. DNA of the CDR3: TGTGCCAGCAGCCTTGGGGGGGGCCGTCTCGAGCAGTACTTC. The encoded protein is CASSLGGGRLEQYF.

The rearrangement uses TRBV9 and TRBJ2-2, with a tentative D call TRBD2 (7 bases). Trimming left V 0 bases short and J 5 bases short, with 14 bases between. The CDR3 runs to 16 residues. Germline V lookup: CDR1 SGDLS, CDR2 YYNGEE. CDR3 DNA: TGTGCCAGCAGCGTAGAAGGGGGAGGGCCTACCGGGGAGCTGTTTTTT. This gives the protein CASSVEGGGPTGELFF.

This clone was found once. The chain joins TRBV15 to TRBJ2-7; a weak D match, TRBD2 (5 bases). The CDR3 has 14 residues. V shed 8 bases and J shed 4 bases, with 18 bases lying between them. CDR1 LNHNV and CDR2 YYDKDF come from the germline V gene (reference sequence). The CDR3 spells CATRLVMGEYEQYF. Written as DNA, the CDR3 is TGTGCCACCCGGCTAGTAATGGGAGAATACGAGCAGTACTTC.

This chain connects TRBV6-1 to TRBJ1-1; no firm D call. CDR3 length equals 12 residues. Germline V gene data show CDR1 as MNHNS and CDR2 as SASEGT. V shed 7 bases and J shed 0 bases, with 6 bases lying between them. The CDR3 DNA reads TGTGCCAGCAAACTGTTGAACACTGAAGCTTTCTTT. Protein product: CASKLLNTEAFF.

J is TRBJ2-1 and V is TRBV27, with 10 nucleotides matching TRBD2. Looked up from germline, CDR1 is MNHEY and CDR2 is SMNVEV (reference sequence). The CDR3 runs to 14 residues. The V gene end was trimmed by 8 bases and the J gene end by 6 bases; junction bases not matched to a gene: 7. The CDR3 here is CASCGTSVSNEQFF. As DNA, the CDR3 is TGTGCCAGCTGCGGGACTAGCGTAAGCAATGAGCAGTTCTTC.

This clone was seen only a few times. The V gene is TRBV7-9, the J gene TRBJ1-6; D might be TRBD1 (5 bases). Per germline, CDR1 SEHNR and CDR2 FQNEAQ (reference sequence). The CDR3 is 16 residues long. V shed 0 bases and J shed 9 bases, with 15 bases lying between them. The CDR3 bases are TGTGCCAGCAGCTTAGCAGGGGAGGGACGAGGTTCACCCCTCCACTTT. Amino acids: CASSLAGEGRGSPLHF.

The chain uses TRBV5-1 and TRBJ2-2; no clear D. Germline CDR1 is SGHRS and CDR2 is YFSETQ. Between the trimmed V and J ends, which lost 0 bases and 6 bases, there was a span of 15 bases. The CDR3 runs 16 residues. For the CDR3, the DNA is TGCGCCAGCAGCTTGGCTCGGGTTTCCACCGCCGGGGAGCTGTTTTTT. This translates into CASSLARVSTAGELFF.

The rearrangement uses TRBV5-1 and TRBJ2-5; 8 bases map to TRBD1. The ends lost 2 bases at V and 1 base at J; junction bases unmatched: 10. This CDR3 contains 17 residues. The germline V gene has CDR1 SGHRS and CDR2 YFSETQ. The DNA of the CDR3 is TGCGCCAGCAGCTTCTTGACAGGGGCGCGGGTCCAAGAGACCCAGTACTTC. Protein sequence: CASSFLTGARVQETQYF.

The V and J genes are TRBV5-4 and TRBJ2-7, with D possibly being TRBD2 (6 bases). V was cut by 3 bases and J by 3 bases, with 13 bases left in between. The CDR3 runs to 14 residues. Per germline, CDR1 SGHNT and CDR2 YYREEE (reference sequence). This CDR3 reads CASSWGRGNYEQYF. The CDR3 bases are TGTGCCAGCAGCTGGGGACGGGGGAACTACGAGCAGTACTTC.

The chain joins TRBV19 to TRBJ2-5; 11 bases map to TRBD2. From germline, CDR1 is LNHDA and CDR2 SQIVND (reference sequence). The CDR3 totals 15 residues. J gave up 4 bases and V 4 bases, and 5 bases lay outside the gene matches. This chain's CDR3 is CASSTLAGGSETQYF. The DNA for the CDR3 is TGTGCCAGTAGTACGCTAGCGGGAGGATCAGAGACCCAGTACTTC.

The chain carries TRBV19 and TRBJ2-2; TRBD1 aligns across 7 bases. The CDR3 loop spans 15 amino acids. V shed 4 bases, J shed 7 bases, and the junction held 9 bases outside the gene matches. Germline V gene data show CDR1 as LNHDA and CDR2 as SQIVND (reference sequence). The chain's CDR3 is CASSRTGGRDGELFF. CDR3 coding DNA: TGTGCCAGTAGTAGGACAGGCGGTCGTGACGGGGAGCTGTTTTTT.

The V call is TRBV13, the J call TRBJ2-3; D gene uncertain. CDR1 and CDR2 (germline): PRHDT, FYEKMQ (reference sequence). V was shortened by 2 bases and J by 1 base, with 7 bases between the two germline ends. CDR3 length: 14 residues. The CDR3 bases are TGTGCCAGCAGCTTATGGCAGGGCACAGATACGCAGTATTTT. This sequence encodes CASSLWQGTDTQYF.

V gene TRBV5-4 combines with J gene TRBJ2-7; 7 positions match TRBD1. V was clipped by 4 bases and J by 2 bases; unmatched bases: 6. The CDR3 is 14 residues long. The germline V gene has CDR1 SGHNT and CDR2 YYREEE (reference sequence). The CDR3 DNA follows: TGTGCCAGCAGCGGACCGACAGGGACCTACGAGCAGTACTTC. The encoded protein is CASSGPTGTYEQYF.

The chain couples TRBV5-6 to TRBJ2-2; the D gene is possibly TRBD1 (6 bases). Germline values: CDR1 SGHDT, CDR2 YYEEEE. V was trimmed by 3 bases and J by 6 bases, leaving 18 bases between them. This CDR3 region has 16 residues. CDR3 residues: CASSSFDRIMSGELFF. The CDR3 region has the DNA TGTGCCAGCAGCTCCTTCGACAGGATAATGTCCGGGGAGCTGTTTTTT.

The V call is TRBV7-9, the J call TRBJ1-3; D unclear. The CDR3 sequence is 16 residues long. Looked up from germline, CDR1 is SEHNR and CDR2 is FQNEAQ (reference sequence). The ends were cut back, 7 bases at V and 0 bases at J, with 16 bases in the middle. CDR3 DNA: TGTGCCAGCAACCCTTTCGGGGAACGCTCTGGAAACACCATATATTTT. Translating it yields CASNPFGERSGNTIYF.

This sequence joins TRBV4-2 and TRBJ1-5; 7 bases line up with TRBD1. Germline CDR1 reads LGHNA; CDR2 reads YNFKEQ. The CDR3 is 15 amino acids. J lost 2 bases, V lost 0 bases, and 1 base had no gene match. The CDR3 is CASSQDGQGNQPQHF. In DNA, the CDR3 is TGTGCCAGCAGCCAAGACGGACAGGGCAATCAGCCCCAGCATTTT.

The chain is built from TRBV27 and TRBJ2-1, with D unresolved. V shed 5 bases and J shed 8 bases, with 13 bases lying between them. Germline V gene lookup returns CDR1 MNHEY and CDR2 SMNVEV (reference sequence). This CDR3 is 13 amino acids long. The CDR3 nucleotides read TGTGCCAGCAGTCTCCTAAGTGCCGATGAGCAGTTCTTC. Its protein is CASSLLSADEQFF.